This T cell receptor beta chain was sequenced for a study of response to subunit inactivated influenza vaccine. TCRdb reanalysed the RT-PCR reads using MiXCR and keeps one entry per CDR3 protein. This sample has about 310,000 distinct CDR3 sequences, with 20% to 25% found just once. Findings of the study overall: Few additional T cells are recruited per seasonal influenza vaccination, authors suggested.

Germline CDR1 reads SGHAT; CDR2 reads FQNNGV. The CDR3 is made up of 15 amino acids. V shed 0 bases and J shed 8 bases, with 14 bases lying between them. A few counts support this clonotype. Its specificity is unknown. Sequences were derived from PBMCs from blood, sampled approximately 20 months after vaccination. The V gene is TRBV11-2, the J gene TRBJ1-5, with D perhaps TRBD1 (5 bases). The sequence was collected from a man between 50 and 69 years old who received an inactivated influenza vaccine. The CDR3 loop reads CASSLDLMGREPQHF. CDR3 sequence (DNA): TGTGCCAGCAGCTTAGATCTTATGGGGCGGGAGCCCCAGCATTTT.